Following are 30 T cell receptor beta chains from one sample sequenced in a study of T cell responses to AZD1222 COVID-19 vaccine. Only in-frame clones appear in the TCRdb table, and some are missing; sequencing was by immunoSEQ multiplex PCR. The sample records approximately 170,000 clones, just over 85% being singletons. The sequencing used peripheral blood, collected 28 days after the second AZD1222 dose. Every receptor here comes from an adult who received the AZD1222 COVID-19 vaccine.

The rearrangement links TRBV7-2 to TRBJ2-6; D unresolved. CDR1 is SGHTA, CDR2 FQGNSA, per germline. Deletions cut 2 bases from V and 1 base from J, with 9 bases between. The CDR3 consists of 16 residues. The DNA for the CDR3 is TGTGCCAGCAGCTTAAGGGCGGTTTCTGGGGCCAACGTCCTGACTTTC. This codes for CASSLRAVSGANVLTF.

The V gene is TRBV21-1, the J gene TRBJ1-2; TRBD1 was called by the table and not checked on the DNA. TRBV21-1 is a recognized pseudogene. The CDR3 runs to 13 residues. The CDR3 bases are TGTGCCAGCAGCAAACAGGGGGTAAGTGGCTACACCTTC. The encoded protein is CASSKQGVSGYTF.

This rearrangement joins TRBV13 to TRBJ1-4, with D possibly being TRBD1 (5 bases). V was shortened by 1 base and J by 4 bases, with 19 bases between the two germline ends. The CDR3 runs 18 residues. Germline-derived CDR1 and CDR2 are PRHDT and FYEKMQ (reference sequence). The CDR3 sequence is CASSLVGSPLQGNEKLFF. For the CDR3, the DNA is TGTGCCAGCAGCTTAGTCGGCAGCCCCTTGCAGGGTAATGAAAAACTGTTTTTT.

This clone was seen a few times. The V and J genes are TRBV9 and TRBJ2-3; 7 bases are a match to TRBD2. The V segment lost 4 bases and the J segment 2 bases; nucleotides outside the gene matches: 7. From germline, CDR1 is SGDLS and CDR2 YYNGEE. The CDR3 runs 15 residues. The CDR3 region is CASSSSSGLTDTQYF. CDR3 bases: TGTGCCAGCAGCTCTTCTAGCGGACTCACAGATACGCAGTATTTT.

The rearrangement uses TRBV9 and TRBJ2-7; D perhaps matches TRBD2 (5 bases). Trimming took 0 bases from V and 6 from J, leaving 16 bases between them. The CDR3 is 15 amino acids. Per the germline V gene, CDR1 is SGDLS and CDR2 is YYNGEE. CDR3 amino acids: CASSVGASTDLEQYF. DNA for the CDR3: TGTGCCAGCAGCGTAGGGGCTAGCACCGACCTCGAGCAGTACTTC.

The CDR3 protein is CASSQVLRGEDEQFF. The CDR3, as DNA: TGTGCCAGCAGCCAAGTGCTACGGGGGGAAGATGAGCAGTTCTTC. V is TRBV4-2 and J is TRBJ2-1; 7 bases match TRBD2. Losses at the gene ends were 1 base for V and 8 bases for J; bases not matched to a gene: 8. Germline values: CDR1 LGHNA, CDR2 YNFKEQ. This CDR3 has 15 residues.

The chain carries TRBV11-2 and TRBJ2-7; D may be TRBD1 (5 bases). The length of the CDR3 is 13 residues. CDR1 SGHAT and CDR2 FQNNGV come from the germline V gene. Trimming stripped 3 bases from V and 3 bases from J, with 9 bases between. The CDR3 here is CASSLRQFYEQYF. CDR3 bases: TGTGCCAGCAGCTTGAGACAGTTCTACGAGCAGTACTTC.

At least ten counts were recorded for this clone. The CDR3 nucleotides read TGTGCCAGCAGTATGGGACAGTTTAGATTCACTGAAGCTTTCTTT. Its protein is CASSMGQFRFTEAFF. The V call is TRBV25-1, the J call TRBJ1-1; TRBD1 matches at 7 bases. Germline V gene data show CDR1 as MGHDK and CDR2 as SYGVNS. This CDR3 has 15 amino acids. Trimming cost V 5 bases and J 4 bases; bases outside gene matches: 10.

The chain couples TRBV28 to TRBJ2-5; 8 positions agree with TRBD2. This CDR3 region has 15 residues. From germline, CDR1 is MDHEN and CDR2 SYDVKM. The ends lost 6 bases at V and 3 bases at J; junction bases unmatched: 9. The CDR3 protein is CASSAPRGGEETQYF. CDR3 bases: TGTGCCAGCAGCGCTCCTCGGGGGGGAGAAGAGACCCAGTACTTC.

V usage is TRBV5-4 and J usage is TRBJ1-2; D unclear. The CDR3 is 11 residues long. Germline CDR1 is SGHNT and CDR2 is YYREEE (reference sequence). The V end lost 2 bases, the J end lost 3 bases, and 2 bases lay between the germline ends. The CDR3 loop reads CASSLDYGYTF. The CDR3 bases are TGTGCCAGCAGCTTAGACTATGGCTACACCTTC.

This chain links TRBV28 with TRBJ2-2; TRBD1 matches 10 bases. The germline gives CDR1 MDHEN, CDR2 SYDVKM. Losses at the gene ends were 6 bases for V and 7 bases for J; bases not matched to a gene: 5. This CDR3 has 14 residues. The CDR3 loop reads CASRTTGGIGELFF. Written as DNA, the CDR3 is TGTGCCAGCAGGACGACAGGGGGCATCGGGGAGCTGTTTTTT.

This clone occurred once. The same CDR3 can be traced to other DNA sequences in this sample. This chain connects TRBV11-3 to TRBJ2-3, with unresolved D. The CDR3 loop spans 14 amino acids. The germline V gene has CDR1 SGHNT and CDR2 YENEEA. The germline V and J ends were trimmed by 1 base and 1 base, with 6 bases remaining between them. The CDR3 nucleotides are TGTGCCAGCAGCTTAGGTTGGGGCACAGATACGCAGTATTTT. This sequence encodes CASSLGWGTDTQYF.

V is TRBV18 and J is TRBJ2-3; D might be TRBD1 (6 bases). Trimming stripped 6 bases from V and 1 base from J, with 17 bases between. The CDR3 runs to 16 residues. Germline V lookup: CDR1 KGHSH, CDR2 LQKENI. CDR3 nucleotides: TGTGCCAGCTCCCCTCGGCAGGGGCAAGGCACAGATACGCAGTATTTT. Translating it yields CASSPRQGQGTDTQYF.

This rearrangement joins TRBV15 to TRBJ2-7; perhaps D is TRBD1 or TRBD2 (5 bases each). The CDR3 runs to 14 residues. V lost 0 bases and J lost 2, with 8 bases in between. Germline loops: CDR1 LNHNV, CDR2 YYDKDF (reference sequence). CDR3 residues: CATSRDGGTYEQYF. The DNA for the CDR3 is TGTGCCACCAGCAGAGATGGGGGTACCTACGAGCAGTACTTC.

In its sample, this clone was seen once. The gene calls are TRBV7-2 and TRBJ2-5; unclear D gene. Per germline, CDR1 SGHTA and CDR2 FQGNSA. V shed 2 bases and J shed 1 base, with 8 bases lying between them. There are 14 residues in the CDR3. The CDR3 loop reads CASSLIPGQETQYF. In DNA form, the CDR3 reads TGTGCCAGCAGCTTAATCCCTGGCCAAGAGACCCAGTACTTC.

This rearrangement joins TRBV7-9 to TRBJ2-2; 9 nucleotides match TRBD1. Germline-derived CDR1 and CDR2 are SEHNR and FQNEAQ (reference sequence). This CDR3 is built from 17 residues. Trimming cost V 4 bases and J 0 bases; bases outside gene matches: 6. CDR3 DNA: TGTGCCAGCAGCTCATCCGACAGGGGGGCGAACACCGGGGAGCTGTTTTTT. Amino acids: CASSSSDRGANTGELFF.

The V gene is TRBV5-1, the J gene TRBJ1-2, with a weak D call TRBD1 (5 bases). Germline V gene sequence: CDR1 SGHRS, CDR2 YFSETQ. The CDR3 runs 13 residues. Trimming took 3 bases from V and 0 from J, leaving 6 bases between them. In DNA, the CDR3 is TGCGCCAGCAGCTGGGGGTCTAACTATGGCTACACCTTC. Its translation: CASSWGSNYGYTF.

J is TRBJ1-6 and V is TRBV30, with TRBD1 identical over 8 bases. Germline CDR1 is GTSNPN and CDR2 is SVGIG (reference sequence). The CDR3 has 15 residues. V was clipped by 2 bases and J by 7 bases; unmatched bases: 7. The chain's CDR3 is CAWSYKGQVNSPLHF. CDR3 DNA sequence: TGTGCCTGGAGTTATAAGGGACAGGTGAATTCACCCCTCCACTTT.

V is TRBV6-1 and J is TRBJ2-5; a possible D gene is TRBD2 (5 bases). The CDR3 totals 15 residues. Germline V gives CDR1 MNHNS, CDR2 SASEGT. V shed 2 bases and J shed 5 bases, with 15 bases lying between them. CDR3 coding DNA: TGTGCCAGCAGTGAACGGGCCCCCCGAGGGGAGACCCAGTACTTC. Translation gives CASSERAPRGETQYF.

The V gene is TRBV30, the J gene TRBJ2-7; 12 bases map to TRBD2. The CDR3 runs 13 residues. V shed 6 bases and J 5 bases; nucleotides not matched to a gene: 5. Germline V gene lookup returns CDR1 GTSNPN and CDR2 SVGIG (reference sequence). The CDR3 bases are TGTGCCTGCCGAGGACTAGCGGGGAACGAGCAGTACTTC. It translates to CACRGLAGNEQYF.

The chain joins TRBV11-1 to TRBJ2-2, with no clear D. This CDR3 has 13 residues. With 4 bases removed from V and 2 bases from J, the gap between germline ends came to 5 bases. Germline CDR1 and CDR2: SGHAT and FQDESV (reference sequence). CDR3 region: CASSSTNTGELFF. The CDR3 nucleotides read TGTGCCAGCAGCTCCACAAACACCGGGGAGCTGTTTTTT. The full variable domain, completed using reference TRBV11-1 and TRBJ2-2, is EAEVAQSPRYKITEKSQAVAFWCDPISGHATLYWYRQILGQGPELLVQFQDESVVDDSQLPKDRFSAERLKGVDSTLKIQPAELGDSAMYLCASSSTNTGELFFGEGSRLTVL.

The chain's CDR3 is CASSQDWAGSPGTDTQYF. The CDR3 DNA follows: TGCGCCAGCAGCCAAGATTGGGCGGGCAGTCCCGGCACAGATACGCAGTATTTT. The chain couples TRBV4-1 to TRBJ2-3; tentatively, D is TRBD2 (5 bases). Germline V gene sequence: CDR1 MGHRA, CDR2 YSYEKL. The CDR3 has 18 amino acids. The V gene lost 0 bases and the J gene lost 1 base, with 17 bases spanning the gap.

The chain couples TRBV18 to TRBJ1-4; D might be TRBD1 (5 bases). In germline, CDR1 is KGHSH, CDR2 LQKENI. V was trimmed by 3 bases and J by 7 bases, leaving 15 bases between them. The CDR3 consists of 15 residues. The CDR3 nucleotides read TGTGCCAGCTCACCTGACAGCCGGCCCGGTGAAAAACTGTTTTTT. It specifies CASSPDSRPGEKLFF.

The chain joins TRBV27 to TRBJ2-1, with 9 bases aligning to TRBD2. J gave up 9 bases and V 7 bases, and 16 bases lay outside the gene matches. Germline V gives CDR1 MNHEY, CDR2 SMNVEV (reference sequence). The CDR3 contains 16 residues. Written as DNA, the CDR3 is TGTGCCAGCACCATCAAAAGCGGGGGGCTGAAGGGTGAGCAGTTCTTC. This encodes CASTIKSGGLKGEQFF.

V usage is TRBV3-1 (or the pseudogene TRBV3-2) and J usage is TRBJ1-3, with 8 nucleotides matching TRBD1. The CDR3 sequence is 16 residues long. The junction had 5 bases not matched to a gene; V was cut back by 0 bases and J by 4 bases. Germline V gene data show CDR1 as LGHDT and CDR2 as YNNKEL (reference sequence). The DNA of the CDR3 is TGTGCCAGCAGCCAAGAAGGCAGGGGGCTCGGAAACACCATATATTTT. Its protein is CASSQEGRGLGNTIYF.

As regards this clone: Other DNA sequences in the sample encode the same CDR3. The J gene is TRBJ2-3, the V gene TRBV11-2, with 10 bases matching TRBD2. This CDR3 region has 16 residues. Germline CDR1 SGHAT, CDR2 FQNNGV. J was trimmed by 1 base and V by 1 base; bases with no gene match: 2. The CDR3 DNA is TGTGCCAGCAGCTTAGGGCTAGCGGGGGGCACAGATACGCAGTATTTT. This translates into CASSLGLAGGTDTQYF.

The rearrangement uses TRBV7-9 and TRBJ1-2; D might be TRBD1 (5 bases). The CDR3 totals 16 residues. Germline loops: CDR1 SEHNR, CDR2 FQNEAQ (reference sequence). The ends were cut back, 1 base at V and 6 bases at J, with 18 bases in the middle. This CDR3 is CASSLDAPGPGNGYTF. The CDR3 nucleotides read TGTGCCAGCAGCTTAGACGCCCCCGGGCCAGGGAATGGCTACACCTTC. The entire variable domain, with the rest obtained from reference TRBV7-9 and TRBJ1-2, is as follows: DTGVSQNPRHKITKRGQNVTFRCDPISEHNRLYWYRQTLGQGPEFLTYFQNEAQLEKSRLLSDRFSAERPKGSFSTLEIQRTEQGDSAMYLCASSLDAPGPGNGYTFGSGTRLTVV.

The rearrangement joins TRBV5-6 to TRBJ1-5, with 10 nucleotides matching TRBD1. CDR1 is SGHDT, CDR2 YYEEEE, per germline. V lost 4 bases to trimming and J lost 0 bases; unmatched junction nucleotides: 7. The CDR3 contains 17 residues. As DNA, the CDR3 is TGTGCCAGCAGCAAGGACAGGGGGGCCTATAGCAATCAGCCCCAGCATTTT. It codes for CASSKDRGAYSNQPQHF.

J is TRBJ2-1 and V is TRBV30; 8 nucleotides match TRBD2. This CDR3 is built from 15 residues. V was pared by 3 bases and J by 2 bases, with 6 bases of the junction left unmatched. The germline V gene has CDR1 GTSNPN and CDR2 SVGIG (reference sequence). The CDR3 region has the DNA TGTGCCTGGAGGCCCAGCGGGGGCGCCTACAATGAGCAGTTCTTC. As protein: CAWRPSGGAYNEQFF.

The chain links TRBV5-4 to TRBJ1-6, with D possibly TRBD1 on 5 matching bases. This CDR3 is built from 16 residues. The V gene lost 5 bases and the J gene lost 12 bases, with 24 bases spanning the gap. The germline CDR1 and CDR2 sequences are SGHNT and YYREEE (reference sequence). CDR3 DNA: TGTGCCAGCAGTCCGGGCGCCGGGACCGGGCTAGGACCCCTCCACTTT. This sequence encodes CASSPGAGTGLGPLHF.